Listed here are 3 T cell receptor beta chains from one sample, sequenced in a study of CD8+CD57+ T cells in acquired aplastic anemia. CDR3 and TCR beta VDJ profiling relied on genomic DNA as the template. One entry per CDR3 protein results from TCRdb running MiXCR on the reads. The data show about 160,000 distinct CDR3 sequences, roughly 48% seen once. Sequencing input: sorted CD4+, CD8+, or CD8+CD57+ T cells (not recorded which) from PBMCs. The source is a human donor in good health.

This clonotype was recorded many times. This chain uses TRBV20-1 with TRBJ1-5; D may be TRBD1 (6 bases). The CDR3 sequence is 15 residues long. Between the trimmed V and J ends, which lost 6 bases and 3 bases, there was a span of 18 bases. The germline V gene encodes CDR1 DFQATT and CDR2 SNEGSKA (reference sequence). DNA for the CDR3: TGCAGTGCCCCAAGACAGGCGGGCATCAATCAGCCCCAGCATTTT. This gives the protein CSAPRQAGINQPQHF.

This clonotype was seen a single time. This chain connects TRBV20-1 to TRBJ2-7; no clear D. CDR3 length: 12 residues. CDR1 is DFQATT and CDR2 is SNEGSKA in the germline V gene (reference sequence). Trimming removed 4 bases at V and 6 bases at J, with 13 bases between. CDR3 sequence (DNA): TGCAGTGCTACCGTCGGCCCGTCCGAGCAGTACTTC. This sequence encodes CSATVGPSEQYF.

This clonotype was recorded only once. Since a much larger clone is just one base distant, this may be a read error. This chain connects TRBV24-1 to TRBJ1-1; no definite D call. The CDR3 spans 12 residues. The V and J ends lost 6 bases and 7 bases respectively, with 11 bases between them. CDR1 and CDR2 (germline): KGHDR, SFDVKD. CDR3: CATSLPKNEAFF. The CDR3 DNA reads TGTGCCACCAGTTTGCCGAAAAATGAAGCTTTCTTT.